One and the same sample provided the 6 T cell receptor beta chains below, sequenced in a study of PD-1 blockade in classical Hodgkin lymphoma. Every one of the patients relapsed after autologous stem cell transplantation (brentuximab vedotin exposure was variable). Profiling relied on immunoSEQ multiplex PCR, and the TCRdb table lists in-frame clones only, not all of them. There are about 62,000 clones in the sample; approximately 90% occur only once, and around 13% lies in the top ten. Sequencing was performed on peripheral blood mononuclear cells (PBMCs), taken at baseline. The origin of the receptors is a human donor with classical Hodgkin lymphoma.

The chain is built from TRBV7-2 and TRBJ2-3; TRBD2 agrees at 9 bases. Per germline, CDR1 SGHTA and CDR2 FQGNSA. CDR3 length: 17 residues. V shed 0 bases, J shed 5 bases, and the junction held 9 bases outside the gene matches. The chain's CDR3 is CASSLARGGGAIDTQYF. CDR3 DNA sequence: TGTGCCAGCAGCTTAGCGCGCGGCGGGGGGGCCATAGATACGCAGTATTTT.

This chain uses TRBV7-2 with TRBJ1-2; D is undetermined. CDR1 and CDR2 from the germline V gene are SGHTA and FQGNSA. The CDR3 extends over 14 amino acids. V gave up 8 bases and J gave up 7 bases, with 20 bases separating them. CDR3 protein: CASVLYGEWVGYTF. The CDR3 coding sequence is TGTGCCAGCGTGCTCTATGGGGAATGGGTTGGCTACACCTTC.

This clone was seen more than once but under ten times. The CDR3 here is CASSIVGTGGWKTQYF. CDR3 DNA: TGTGCCAGTAGTATAGTAGGGACAGGGGGATGGAAGACCCAGTACTTC. The genes are TRBV19 and TRBJ2-5; 11 bases are a match to TRBD1. V lost 1 base and J lost 6; bases outside the gene matches: 7. The CDR3 has 16 amino acids. The germline V gene has CDR1 LNHDA and CDR2 SQIVND (reference sequence).

This rearrangement joins TRBV19 to TRBJ2-6, with 9 positions matching TRBD1. CDR3 size: 18 residues. Per the germline V gene, CDR1 is LNHDA and CDR2 is SQIVND (reference sequence). The V and J ends lost 5 bases and 2 bases, in that order; junction bases with no gene match: 10. CDR3: CASSLSGQGAPGANVLTF. The CDR3 coding sequence is TGTGCCAGTAGTCTCTCGGGACAGGGCGCCCCTGGGGCCAACGTCCTGACTTTC.

The V gene is TRBV6-1, the J gene TRBJ1-3; no clear D gene. The germline V gene has CDR1 MNHNS and CDR2 SASEGT. The V gene lost 7 bases and the J gene lost 8 bases, with 15 bases spanning the gap. The CDR3 length is 13 residues. DNA of the CDR3: TGTGCCAGCAACCGGCCGTCGGACGACACCATATATTTT. Encoded protein: CASNRPSDDTIYF.

The chain joins TRBV6-5 to TRBJ1-1; 7 positions agree with TRBD1. Unmatched junction bases numbered 2, after V lost 0 bases and J lost 4 bases. CDR1 is MNHEY, CDR2 SVGAGI, per germline. This CDR3 region has 14 residues. CDR3: CASSYSTGITEAFF. Here the CDR3 DNA reads TGTGCCAGCAGTTACTCGACAGGGATCACTGAAGCTTTCTTT.